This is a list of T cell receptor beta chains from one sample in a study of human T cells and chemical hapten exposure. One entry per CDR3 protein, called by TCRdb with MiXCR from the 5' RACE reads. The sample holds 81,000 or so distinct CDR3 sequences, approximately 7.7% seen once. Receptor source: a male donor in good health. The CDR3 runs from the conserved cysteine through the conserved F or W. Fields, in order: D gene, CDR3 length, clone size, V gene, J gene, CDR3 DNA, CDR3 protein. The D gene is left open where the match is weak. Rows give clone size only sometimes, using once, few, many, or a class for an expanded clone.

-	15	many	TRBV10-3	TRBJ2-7	TGTGCCATCAGTGAGTCTACAGGGAACCTTTACGAGCAGTACTTC	CAISESTGNLYEQYF
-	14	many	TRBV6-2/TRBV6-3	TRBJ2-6	TGTGCCAGTAACTACCTCTCTGGGGCCAACGTCCTGACTTTC	CASNYLSGANVLTF
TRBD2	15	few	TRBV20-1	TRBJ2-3	TGCAGTGCTAGCTTAGCGGGGGGCGTCGCAGATACGCAGTATTTT	CSASLAGGVADTQYF
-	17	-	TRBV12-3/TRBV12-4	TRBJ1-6	TGTGCCAGCAGTTTAAGGGGCTCGAGCTCCTATAATTCACCCCTCCACTTT	CASSLRGSSSYNSPLHF
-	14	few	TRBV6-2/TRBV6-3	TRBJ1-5	TGTGCCAGCAGTTATATGACCCGGGATCAGCCCCAGCATTTT	CASSYMTRDQPQHF
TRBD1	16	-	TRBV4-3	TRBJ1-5	TGCGCCAGCAGCCAAGATTGGGACAGGGACGGGCAGCCCCAGCATTTT	CASSQDWDRDGQPQHF
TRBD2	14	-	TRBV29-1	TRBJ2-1	TGCAGCGTTGCTCCGGGACTAGCGTACAATGAGCAGTTCTTC	CSVAPGLAYNEQFF
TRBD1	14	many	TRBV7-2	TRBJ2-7	TGTGCCAGCAGCGCCTCAGGACAGGGGTACGAGCAGTACTTC	CASSASGQGYEQYF
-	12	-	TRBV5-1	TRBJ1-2	TGCGCCAGCAGCTTGCAGGAGGAGCGCTACACCTTC	CASSLQEERYTF
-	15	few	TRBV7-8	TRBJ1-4	TGTGCCAGCAGCTTAGGGATGTCAACTAATGAAAAACTGTTTTTT	CASSLGMSTNEKLFF
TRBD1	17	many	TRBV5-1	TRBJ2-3	TGCGCCAGCAGCTTGGCCAGGACAGGGGATCATAGAGATACGCAGTATTTT	CASSLARTGDHRDTQYF
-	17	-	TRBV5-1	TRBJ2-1	TGCGCCAGCAGCTTGGAGGAGAAGCGGTCCTACTACAATGAGCAGTTCTTC	CASSLEEKRSYYNEQFF
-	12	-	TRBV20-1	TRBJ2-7	TGCAGTGCTATCACCCTGTCAGTGGAGCAGTACTTC	CSAITLSVEQYF
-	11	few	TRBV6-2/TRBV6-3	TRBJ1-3	TGTGCCAGCGAGTATGGAAACACCATATATTTT	CASEYGNTIYF
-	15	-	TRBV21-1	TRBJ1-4	TGTGCCAGCAGCCTCCCGGGACCGATTAATGAAAAACTGTTTTTT	CASSLPGPINEKLFF
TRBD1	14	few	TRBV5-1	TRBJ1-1	TGCGCCAGCAGCAAGACAGGGGGCGTCACTGAAGCTTTCTTT	CASSKTGGVTEAFF
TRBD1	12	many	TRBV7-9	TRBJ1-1	TGTGCCAGCAGCCAGGGGGACAGTGAAGCTTTCTTT	CASSQGDSEAFF
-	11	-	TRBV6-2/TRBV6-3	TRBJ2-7	TGTGCCAGCAGGCACTCCTACGAGCAGTACTTC	CASRHSYEQYF
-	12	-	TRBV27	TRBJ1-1	TGTGCCAGCAGTTTATGTGGCAGAAATGCTTTCTTT	CASSLCGRNAFF
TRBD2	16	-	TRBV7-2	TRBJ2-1	TGTGCCAGCAGCTTAGGAGGGACTAGGTCCTACAATGAGCAGTTCTTC	CASSLGGTRSYNEQFF
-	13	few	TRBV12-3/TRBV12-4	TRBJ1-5	TGTGCCAGCCTACAGGCGAACAATCAGCCCCAGCATTTT	CASLQANNQPQHF